The 31 T cell receptor beta chains reported below all come from one sample, sequenced in a study of CD8 T cells in Susac syndrome. After extraction with the RNeasy kit, about 0.45 to 1 ug of the RNA was reverse transcribed using random hexamers. MiXCR was run by TCRdb on the immunoSEQ multiplex PCR reads, yielding one entry per CDR3 protein. Found here are about 190,000 distinct CDR3 sequences, almost 96% of them singletons; the top ten hold 0.098%. Material: CD4+ T cells from PBMCs. The receptor set was obtained from a human donor with Susac syndrome.

The V and J genes are TRBV19 and TRBJ1-1, with a tentative D call TRBD1 (5 bases). Trimming cost V 7 bases and J 4 bases, with 22 bases left between them. The germline CDR1 and CDR2 sequences are LNHDA and SQIVND (reference sequence). The CDR3 consists of 16 residues. In nucleotides, the CDR3 is TGTGCCAGTACCCGACCCCGATTCCCTGGGGGCACTGAAGCTTTCTTT. Translated: CASTRPRFPGGTEAFF.

The rearrangement joins TRBV27 to TRBJ2-7; 12 nucleotides match TRBD2. Germline V gene data show CDR1 as MNHEY and CDR2 as SMNVEV (reference sequence). This CDR3 is 16 amino acids long. V shed 7 bases, J shed 2 bases, and the junction held 9 bases outside the gene matches. For the CDR3, the DNA is TGTGCCAGCAACCCGACAGGACTAGCGGGGACCTACGAGCAGTACTTC. Translation gives CASNPTGLAGTYEQYF.

The V call is TRBV20-1, the J call TRBJ2-2; D unclear. This CDR3 is 16 amino acids long. The germline CDR1 and CDR2 sequences are DFQATT and SNEGSKA (reference sequence). Trimming shortened V by 2 bases and J by 2 bases, and 15 bases separated the two germline ends. CDR3 region: CSARKTGSLNTGELFF. The CDR3 nucleotides are TGCAGTGCTAGAAAAACTGGCAGCCTCAACACCGGGGAGCTGTTTTTT.

V and J are TRBV28 and TRBJ1-1; D unresolved. The CDR3 runs to 13 residues. CDR1 and CDR2 (germline): MDHEN, SYDVKM. Deletions cut 4 bases from V and 0 bases from J, with 6 bases between. CDR3 sequence (DNA): TGTGCCAGCAGTTATCCCGTGAACACTGAAGCTTTCTTT. This codes for CASSYPVNTEAFF.

The V call is TRBV20-1, the J call TRBJ1-2; 9 positions agree with TRBD1. CDR1 is DFQATT and CDR2 is SNEGSKA in the germline V gene (reference sequence). This CDR3 has 16 amino acids. The V and J ends lost 0 bases and 1 base, in that order; junction bases with no gene match: 6. Written as DNA, the CDR3 is TGCAGTGCTAGAGATCTAGGGACAGGGCTTAACTATGGCTACACCTTC. As protein: CSARDLGTGLNYGYTF.

The J gene is TRBJ1-6, the V gene TRBV28; maybe TRBD1 (5 bases). The V end lost 5 bases, the J end lost 9 bases, and 8 bases lay between the germline ends. The germline gives CDR1 MDHEN, CDR2 SYDVKM. The CDR3 sequence is 12 residues long. CDR3 DNA: TGTGCCAGCAGTCCAGACAGTTCACCCCTCCACTTT. Translating gives CASSPDSSPLHF.

The chain joins TRBV20-1 to TRBJ1-6; the D is unclear. Trimming removed 4 bases from V and 5 bases from J, with 12 bases in between. CDR1 DFQATT and CDR2 SNEGSKA come from the germline V gene (reference sequence). CDR3 length equals 14 residues. In DNA, the CDR3 is TGCAGTGCTACCGTAGGGATGGATAATTCACCCCTCCACTTT. Translating it yields CSATVGMDNSPLHF.

This clonotype was seen only once. The chain has TRBV6-6 and TRBJ2-5; 8 bases fit TRBD2. CDR1 is MNHNY and CDR2 is SVGAGI in the germline V gene (reference sequence). After removal of 2 bases from V and 5 bases from J, the junction contained 4 bases not matched to a gene. The CDR3 spans 14 residues. The CDR3 spells CASSYSGGGETQYF. As DNA, the CDR3 is TGTGCCAGCAGTTACAGCGGGGGAGGTGAGACCCAGTACTTC.

V usage is TRBV18 and J usage is TRBJ2-2, with no clear D. The V end lost 3 bases, the J end lost 3 bases, and 5 bases lay between the germline ends. Germline V CDR1 and CDR2: KGHSH, LQKENI. CDR3 length: 13 amino acids. CDR3 sequence: CASSPIDTGELFF. The DNA for the CDR3 is TGTGCCAGCTCACCGATTGACACCGGGGAGCTGTTTTTT.

The chain joins TRBV15 to TRBJ2-7; either TRBD1 or TRBD2 may fit D (5 bases each). Per germline, CDR1 LNHNV and CDR2 YYDKDF (reference sequence). The V gene lost 0 bases and the J gene lost 0 bases, with 18 bases spanning the gap. This CDR3 contains 18 residues. In nucleotides, the CDR3 is TGTGCCACCAGCAGAGAAAGCGTCTGGGACGTTTACTCCTACGAGCAGTACTTC. Amino acid sequence: CATSRESVWDVYSYEQYF.

The chain employs TRBV6-2 or TRBV6-3 and TRBJ2-7; 8 bases line up with TRBD1. The V segment lost 7 bases and the J segment 4 bases; nucleotides outside the gene matches: 9. The CDR3 has 14 amino acids. Germline assignment: CDR1 MNHEY and CDR2 SVGEGT. CDR3 region: CASTKPGQDYEQYF. CDR3 in DNA: TGTGCCAGCACCAAGCCGGGACAGGATTACGAGCAGTACTTC.

DNA for the CDR3: TGTGCCAGCAGTTTAGGGGGGGAGAGGTCACCCCTCCACTTT. This codes for CASSLGGERSPLHF. The chain has TRBV12-3 or TRBV12-4 and TRBJ1-6; maybe TRBD1 (5 bases). The CDR3 covers 14 residues. V was cut by 1 base and J by 10 bases, with 11 bases left in between.

The chain couples TRBV20-1 to TRBJ2-2; TRBD1 is a possible D gene (5 bases). Between the trimmed V and J ends, which lost 3 bases and 1 base, there was a span of 6 bases. This CDR3 comprises 13 residues. Germline values: CDR1 DFQATT, CDR2 SNEGSKA (reference sequence). CDR3 bases: TGCAGTGCTAGCGACAGGAACACCGGGGAGCTGTTTTTT. Its protein product is CSASDRNTGELFF.

V is TRBV6-5 and J is TRBJ2-3; the D gene is possibly TRBD1 (6 bases). Germline V CDR1 and CDR2: MNHEY, SVGAGI. V was trimmed by 4 bases and J by 0 bases, leaving 17 bases between them. The CDR3 is made up of 17 amino acids. Here the CDR3 reads CASSSGTTVSSTDTQYF. DNA of the CDR3: TGTGCCAGCAGTTCGGGGACAACGGTCTCTAGCACAGATACGCAGTATTTT.

The chain joins TRBV29-1 to TRBJ2-5, with 12 bases lining up with TRBD2. With 5 bases clipped from V and 7 bases from J, the junction kept 8 bases outside the gene matches. Germline V gene data show CDR1 as SQVTM and CDR2 as ANQGSEA. This CDR3 has 14 amino acids. CDR3 bases: TGCAGCGTTCGTCTAGCGGGGGGGCAGGGGACCCAGTACTTC. It specifies CSVRLAGGQGTQYF.

The rearrangement joins TRBV25-1 to TRBJ2-2; D is uncertain. V was trimmed by 5 bases and J by 6 bases, leaving 4 bases between them. Germline loops: CDR1 MGHDK, CDR2 SYGVNS. There are 11 residues in the CDR3. The CDR3 sequence: CASSRAGELFF. In DNA form, the CDR3 reads TGTGCCAGCAGTCGAGCCGGGGAGCTGTTTTTT.

V usage is TRBV5-4 and J usage is TRBJ2-3; D is undetermined. Trimming shortened V by 2 bases and J by 3 bases, and 10 bases separated the two germline ends. The CDR3 consists of 14 residues. CDR1 is SGHNT, CDR2 YYREEE, per germline (reference sequence). As DNA, the CDR3 is TGTGCCAGCAGCTTACGGGTGCGGACAGATACGCAGTATTTT. Translated: CASSLRVRTDTQYF. Full variable domain (rest looked up from reference TRBV5-4 and TRBJ2-3): ETGVTQSPTHLIKTRGQQVTLRCSSQSGHNTVSWYQQALGQGPQFIFQYYREEENGRGNFPPRFSGLQFPNYSSELNVNALELDDSALYLCASSLRVRTDTQYFGPGTRLTVL.

The J gene is TRBJ2-3, the V gene TRBV20-1, with no clear D. Germline V lookup: CDR1 DFQATT, CDR2 SNEGSKA (reference sequence). V gave up 4 bases and J gave up 0 bases, with 8 bases separating them. This CDR3 contains 13 residues. The CDR3 DNA sequence: TGCAGTGCTAAGGCCACTAGCACAGATACGCAGTATTTT. Translation gives CSAKATSTDTQYF.

This chain links TRBV2 with TRBJ2-1; 10 nucleotides line up with TRBD1. Germline CDR1 reads SNHLY; CDR2 reads FYNNEI. This CDR3 comprises 14 residues. The junction had 7 bases not matched to a gene; V was cut back by 8 bases and J by 6 bases. The CDR3 here is CASEDRGFRNEQFF. The CDR3 DNA sequence: TGTGCCAGCGAGGACAGGGGGTTTCGCAATGAGCAGTTCTTC.

The V and J genes are TRBV7-2 and TRBJ2-7; 10 bases are a match to TRBD2. Germline CDR1 is SGHTA and CDR2 is FQGNSA. The CDR3 is 17 amino acids. The V and J ends lost 4 bases and 2 bases, in that order; junction bases with no gene match: 11. DNA of the CDR3: TGTGCCAGCAGCTCGAGCCGGACCGGGACTAGCGCCTACGAGCAGTACTTC. Residues: CASSSSRTGTSAYEQYF.

The rearrangement uses TRBV9 and TRBJ2-5, with D perhaps TRBD2 (6 bases). Germline CDR1 reads SGDLS; CDR2 reads YYNGEE. CDR3 length: 16 amino acids. V was cut by 0 bases and J by 3 bases, with 15 bases left in between. The CDR3 coding sequence is TGTGCCAGCAGCGTAGCGATGGCGGGGCCAAAAGAGACCCAGTACTTC. Its protein product is CASSVAMAGPKETQYF.

The gene calls are TRBV6-2 or TRBV6-3 and TRBJ2-2; a possible D gene is TRBD1 (6 bases). Germline assignment: CDR1 MNHEY and CDR2 SVGEGT. This CDR3 has 19 residues. V dropped 7 bases and J dropped 0 bases, with 24 bases sitting between them. This chain's CDR3 is CASTKLQGELFANTGELFF. The CDR3 DNA sequence: TGTGCCAGCACCAAACTACAGGGAGAACTGTTCGCGAACACCGGGGAGCTGTTTTTT.

J is TRBJ1-3 and V is TRBV20-1; no reliable D call. V lost 6 bases and J 0 bases, leaving 12 bases between the germline ends. Germline V gene sequence: CDR1 DFQATT, CDR2 SNEGSKA (reference sequence). CDR3 length equals 14 residues. The CDR3 nucleotides are TGCAGTGCCCGTGGGGAGGCCTCTGGAAACACCATATATTTT. Its translation is CSARGEASGNTIYF.

In DNA form, the CDR3 reads TGTGCCTGGAGTGTGGCGGGCGACGAGCAGTACTTC. As protein: CAWSVAGDEQYF. The chain is built from TRBV30 and TRBJ2-7; maybe TRBD2 (5 bases). With 0 bases removed from V and 5 bases from J, the gap between germline ends came to 8 bases. Germline CDR1 is GTSNPN and CDR2 is SVGIG (reference sequence). The CDR3 consists of 12 residues.

The chain carries TRBV20-1 and TRBJ2-1, with a tentative D call TRBD2 (6 bases). V lost 6 bases to trimming and J lost 7 bases, with 16 bases between them. Germline V gene data show CDR1 as DFQATT and CDR2 as SNEGSKA (reference sequence). The CDR3 is 13 amino acids. The chain's CDR3 is CSAAPGGVNEQFF. CDR3 nucleotide sequence: TGCAGTGCGGCCCCCGGGGGAGTGAATGAGCAGTTCTTC.

In its sample, this clonotype was seen once. J is TRBJ2-2 and V is TRBV2, with no clear D. Trimming shortened V by 4 bases and J by 6 bases, and 6 bases separated the two germline ends. The germline CDR1 and CDR2 sequences are SNHLY and FYNNEI. CDR3 length: 12 amino acids. CDR3 nucleotide sequence: TGTGCCAGCAGTGCCTTCGCCGGGGAGCTGTTTTTT. As protein: CASSAFAGELFF.

This sequence joins TRBV7-9 and TRBJ1-4; tentatively, D is TRBD1 (6 bases). Germline V lookup: CDR1 SEHNR, CDR2 FQNEAQ (reference sequence). Trimming took off 1 base at V and 6 bases at J, with 9 bases between the two ends. CDR3 length: 14 residues. Here the CDR3 reads CASSLVRGDEKLFF. CDR3 DNA: TGTGCCAGCAGCTTAGTCAGGGGCGATGAAAAACTGTTTTTT. Drawing the rest from reference TRBV7-9 and TRBJ1-4, the complete variable domain is DTGVSQNPRHKITKRGQNVTFRCDPISEHNRLYWYRQTLGQGPEFLTYFQNEAQLEKSRLLSDRFSAERPKGSFSTLEIQRTEQGDSAMYLCASSLVRGDEKLFFGSGTQLSVL.

Only one count was recorded for this clonotype. This chain links TRBV3-1 with TRBJ2-3; 12 positions match TRBD2. The germline CDR1 and CDR2 sequences are LGHDT and YNNKEL (reference sequence). This CDR3 spans 19 amino acids. V lost 4 bases and J lost 5; bases outside the gene matches: 16. The CDR3 protein is CASSPSTAASGGARDTQYF. In DNA, the CDR3 is TGTGCCAGCAGCCCCTCAACTGCGGCTAGCGGGGGGGCGAGAGATACGCAGTATTTT.

This chain joins TRBV6-1 and TRBJ2-7; D is perhaps TRBD1 or TRBD2 (5 bases each). The CDR3 extends over 12 amino acids. Germline V gene sequence: CDR1 MNHNS, CDR2 SASEGT. V gave up 5 bases and J gave up 2 bases, with 7 bases separating them. The chain's CDR3 is CASSQGAYEQYF. CDR3 nucleotide sequence: TGTGCCAGCAGTCAGGGAGCCTACGAGCAGTACTTC.

The CDR3 is CASSQETSGGSRVETQYF. The CDR3 DNA reads TGTGCCAGCAGCCAAGAGACTAGCGGGGGATCCCGCGTAGAGACCCAGTACTTC. The V call is TRBV4-2, the J call TRBJ2-5; 12 positions match TRBD2. This CDR3 has 18 residues. Germline assignment: CDR1 LGHNA and CDR2 YNFKEQ. The V gene end was trimmed by 0 bases and the J gene end by 4 bases; junction bases not matched to a gene: 9.

The rearrangement joins TRBV7-9 to TRBJ2-7; TRBD2 aligns across 8 bases. The CDR3 is made up of 19 amino acids. The junction had 18 bases not matched to a gene; V was cut back by 3 bases and J by 2 bases. Germline values: CDR1 SEHNR, CDR2 FQNEAQ (reference sequence). CDR3 amino acids: CASSFSGGPKYGWAYEQYF. CDR3 bases: TGTGCCAGCAGCTTCAGCGGGGGCCCTAAATATGGGTGGGCCTACGAGCAGTACTTC.